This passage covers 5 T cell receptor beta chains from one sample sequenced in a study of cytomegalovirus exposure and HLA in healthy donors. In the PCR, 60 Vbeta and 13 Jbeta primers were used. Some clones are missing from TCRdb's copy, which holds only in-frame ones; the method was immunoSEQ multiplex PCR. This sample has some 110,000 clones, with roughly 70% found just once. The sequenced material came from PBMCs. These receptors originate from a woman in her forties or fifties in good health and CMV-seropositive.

The CDR3 nucleotides are TGTGCCAGCAACCGGGTCCGCTCCTCTGGGGCCAACGTCCTGACTTTC. Translating it yields CASNRVRSSGANVLTF. The chain links TRBV2 to TRBJ2-6; no reliable D call. Germline V gene sequence: CDR1 SNHLY, CDR2 FYNNEI. The length of the CDR3 is 16 residues. V shed 7 bases and J shed 0 bases, with 13 bases lying between them.

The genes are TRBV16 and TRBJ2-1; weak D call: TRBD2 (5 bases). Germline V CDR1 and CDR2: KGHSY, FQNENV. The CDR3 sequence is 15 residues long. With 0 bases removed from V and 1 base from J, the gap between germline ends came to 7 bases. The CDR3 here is CASSQSGVSYNEQFF. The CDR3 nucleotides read TGTGCCAGCAGCCAATCCGGGGTATCCTACAATGAGCAGTTCTTC.

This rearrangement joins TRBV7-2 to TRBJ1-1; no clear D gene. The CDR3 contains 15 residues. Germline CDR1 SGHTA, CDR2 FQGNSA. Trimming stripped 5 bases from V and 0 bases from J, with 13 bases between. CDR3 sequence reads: CASSPGLRMNTEAFF. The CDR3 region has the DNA TGTGCCAGCAGCCCCGGACTGAGAATGAACACTGAAGCTTTCTTT.

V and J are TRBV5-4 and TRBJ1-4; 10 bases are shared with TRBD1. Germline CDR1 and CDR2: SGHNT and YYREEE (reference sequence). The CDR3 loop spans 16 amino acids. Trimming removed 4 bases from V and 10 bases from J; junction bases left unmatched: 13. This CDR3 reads CASSNTKTGGDGKLFF. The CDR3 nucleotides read TGTGCCAGCAGCAACACGAAGACAGGGGGCGACGGAAAACTGTTTTTT.

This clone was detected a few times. The CDR3 protein is CASSPREGRAGANVLTF. The CDR3 DNA reads as TGCGCCAGCAGCCCAAGAGAGGGAAGGGCTGGGGCCAACGTCCTGACTTTC. The V call is TRBV4-1, the J call TRBJ2-6, with D tentatively TRBD2 (5 bases). Germline loops: CDR1 MGHRA, CDR2 YSYEKL. V was cut by 4 bases and J by 2 bases, with 15 bases left in between. The CDR3 spans 17 residues.